The clone carrying this T cell receptor (beta chain) has ten or more counts. Unique molecular identifier tags were affixed to discrete cDNA molecules. Via MiXCR, TCRdb re-called the 5' RACE reads, giving one row per CDR3 protein. This table has about 38,000 distinct CDR3 sequences, 3.5% to 5% appearing once. The sample comes from a study of early T cells in non-severe SARS-CoV-2 infection. The wider study: Chains from this unsorted whole-blood bulk RNA could not be paired.

The CDR3 runs to 18 residues. The sequence came from an adult who was a healthcare worker with PCR-confirmed SARS-CoV-2 infection or an uninfected control (not recorded which). Material for sequencing was whole blood. The chain has TRBV3-2 and TRBJ1-2; the tabulated D call, TRBD1, remains unverified against the DNA. TRBV3-2 is shown as a pseudogene. CDR3: CASSEALPLGWGSYGYTF. DNA for the CDR3: TGTGCCAGCAGCGAAGCCCTCCCCCTGGGTTGGGGGTCCTATGGCTACACCTTC.